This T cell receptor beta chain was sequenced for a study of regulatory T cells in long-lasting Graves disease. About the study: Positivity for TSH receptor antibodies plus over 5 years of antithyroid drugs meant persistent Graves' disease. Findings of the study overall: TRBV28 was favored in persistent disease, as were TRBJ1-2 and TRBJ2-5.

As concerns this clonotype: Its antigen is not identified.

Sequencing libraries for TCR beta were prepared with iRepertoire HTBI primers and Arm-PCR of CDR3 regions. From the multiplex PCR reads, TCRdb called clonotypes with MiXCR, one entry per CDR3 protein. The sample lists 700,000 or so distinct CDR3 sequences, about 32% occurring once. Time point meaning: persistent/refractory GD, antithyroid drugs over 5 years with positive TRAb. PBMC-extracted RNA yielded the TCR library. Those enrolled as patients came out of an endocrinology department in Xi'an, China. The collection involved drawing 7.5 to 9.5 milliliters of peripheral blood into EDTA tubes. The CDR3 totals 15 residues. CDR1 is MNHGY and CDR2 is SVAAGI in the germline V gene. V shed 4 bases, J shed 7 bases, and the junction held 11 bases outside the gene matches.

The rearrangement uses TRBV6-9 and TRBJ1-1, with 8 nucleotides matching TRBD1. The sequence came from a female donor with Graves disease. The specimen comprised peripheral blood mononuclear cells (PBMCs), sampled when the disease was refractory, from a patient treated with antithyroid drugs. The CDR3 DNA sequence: TGTGCCAGCAGTTTAAACCCCGCAGGGGGCATTGAAGCTTTCTTT. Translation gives CASSLNPAGGIEAFF.